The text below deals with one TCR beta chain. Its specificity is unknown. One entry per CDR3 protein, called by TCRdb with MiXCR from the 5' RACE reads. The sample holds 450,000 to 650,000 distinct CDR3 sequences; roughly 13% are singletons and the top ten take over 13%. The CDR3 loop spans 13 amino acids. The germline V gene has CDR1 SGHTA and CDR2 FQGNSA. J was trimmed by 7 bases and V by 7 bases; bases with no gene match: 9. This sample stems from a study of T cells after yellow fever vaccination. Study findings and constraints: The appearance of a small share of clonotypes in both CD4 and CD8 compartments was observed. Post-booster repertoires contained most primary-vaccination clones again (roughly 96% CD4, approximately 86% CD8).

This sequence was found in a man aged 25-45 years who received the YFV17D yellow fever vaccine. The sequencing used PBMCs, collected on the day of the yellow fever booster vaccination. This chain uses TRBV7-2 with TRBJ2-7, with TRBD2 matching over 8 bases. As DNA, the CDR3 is TGTGCCAGCATGGCGACTCGGGGGGGGGAGCAGTACTTC. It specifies CASMATRGGEQYF.